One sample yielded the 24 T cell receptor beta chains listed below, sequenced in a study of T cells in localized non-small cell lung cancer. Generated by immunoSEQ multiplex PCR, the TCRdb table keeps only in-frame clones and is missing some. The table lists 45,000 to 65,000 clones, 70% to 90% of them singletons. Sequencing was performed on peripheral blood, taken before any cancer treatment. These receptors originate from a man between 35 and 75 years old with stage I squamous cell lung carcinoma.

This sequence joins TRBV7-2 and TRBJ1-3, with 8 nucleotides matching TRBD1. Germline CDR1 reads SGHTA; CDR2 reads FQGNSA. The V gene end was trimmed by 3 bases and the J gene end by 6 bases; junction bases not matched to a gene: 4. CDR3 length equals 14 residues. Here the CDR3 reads CASSFWTGPNTIYF. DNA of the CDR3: TGTGCCAGCAGCTTTTGGACAGGGCCAAACACCATATATTTT.

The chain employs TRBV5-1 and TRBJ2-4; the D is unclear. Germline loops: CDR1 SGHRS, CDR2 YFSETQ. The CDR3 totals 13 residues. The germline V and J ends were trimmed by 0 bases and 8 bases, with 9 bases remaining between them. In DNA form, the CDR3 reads TGCGCCAGCAGCTTGGATTCCGTGGACATTCAGTACTTC. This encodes CASSLDSVDIQYF.

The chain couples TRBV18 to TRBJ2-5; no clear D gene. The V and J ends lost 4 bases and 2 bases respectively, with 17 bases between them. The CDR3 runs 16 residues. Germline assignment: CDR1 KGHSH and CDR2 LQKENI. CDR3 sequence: CASSLRPLRRQETQYF. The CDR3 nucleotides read TGTGCCAGCTCACTCCGGCCCCTACGGCGACAAGAGACCCAGTACTTC.

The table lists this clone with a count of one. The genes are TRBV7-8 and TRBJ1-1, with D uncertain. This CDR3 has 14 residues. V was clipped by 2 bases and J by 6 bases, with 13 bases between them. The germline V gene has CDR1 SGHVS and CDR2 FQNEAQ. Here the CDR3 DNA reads TGTGCCAGCAGCTTAATCCGGGATGTGCCTGAAGCTTTCTTT. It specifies CASSLIRDVPEAFF.

CDR3 coding DNA: TGCAGCGTTGGTCACGGATCCGCTCTCAACTATGGCTACACCTTC. This gives the protein CSVGHGSALNYGYTF. The V gene is TRBV29-1, the J gene TRBJ1-2, with D hard to call. V lost 4 bases to trimming and J lost 2 bases, with 17 bases between them. This CDR3 comprises 15 residues. Germline CDR1 is SQVTM and CDR2 is ANQGSEA. Full variable domain (remainder filled in from reference TRBV29-1 and TRBJ1-2): SAVISQKPSRDICQRGTSLTIQCQVDSQVTMMFWYRQQPGQSLTLIATANQGSEATYESGFVIDKFPISRPNLTFSTLTVSNMSPEDSSIYLCSVGHGSALNYGYTFGSGTRLTVV.

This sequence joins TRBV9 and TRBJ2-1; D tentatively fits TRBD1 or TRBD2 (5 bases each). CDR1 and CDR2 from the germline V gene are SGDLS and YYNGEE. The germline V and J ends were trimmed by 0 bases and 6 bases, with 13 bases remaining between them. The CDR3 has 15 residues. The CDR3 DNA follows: TGTGCCAGCAGCGTAGACCCAGGGACCGGCAATGAGCAGTTCTTC. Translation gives CASSVDPGTGNEQFF.

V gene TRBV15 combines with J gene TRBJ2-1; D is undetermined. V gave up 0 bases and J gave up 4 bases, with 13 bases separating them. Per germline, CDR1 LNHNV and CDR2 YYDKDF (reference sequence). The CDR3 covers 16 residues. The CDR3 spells CATSRDSMDGYNEQFF. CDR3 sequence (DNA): TGTGCCACCAGCAGAGACTCTATGGACGGTTACAATGAGCAGTTCTTC.

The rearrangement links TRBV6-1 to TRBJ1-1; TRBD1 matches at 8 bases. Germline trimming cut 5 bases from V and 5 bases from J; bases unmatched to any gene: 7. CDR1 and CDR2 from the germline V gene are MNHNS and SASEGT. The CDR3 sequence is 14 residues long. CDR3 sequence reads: CASSSDRVRTEAFF. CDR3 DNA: TGTGCCAGCAGTTCGGACAGGGTTCGAACTGAAGCTTTCTTT.

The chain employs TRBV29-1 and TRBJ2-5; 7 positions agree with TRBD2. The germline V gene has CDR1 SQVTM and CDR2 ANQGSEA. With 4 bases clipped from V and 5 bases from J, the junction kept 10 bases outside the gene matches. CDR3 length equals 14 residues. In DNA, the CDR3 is TGCAGCGTTGCTCCTAGCGGAGGGAGGGAGACCCAGTACTTC. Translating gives CSVAPSGGRETQYF.

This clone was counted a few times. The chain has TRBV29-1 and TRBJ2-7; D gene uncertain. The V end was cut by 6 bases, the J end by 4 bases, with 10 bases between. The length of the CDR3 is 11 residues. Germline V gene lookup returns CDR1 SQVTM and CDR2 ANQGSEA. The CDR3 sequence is CSVLIVYEQYF. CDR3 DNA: TGCAGCGTCCTCATTGTTTACGAGCAGTACTTC.

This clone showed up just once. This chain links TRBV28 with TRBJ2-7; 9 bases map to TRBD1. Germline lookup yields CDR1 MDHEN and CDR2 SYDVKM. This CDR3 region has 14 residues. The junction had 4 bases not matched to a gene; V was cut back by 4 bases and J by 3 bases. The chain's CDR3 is CASSSDRGIYEQYF. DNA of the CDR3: TGTGCCAGCAGTTCGGACAGGGGTATCTACGAGCAGTACTTC.

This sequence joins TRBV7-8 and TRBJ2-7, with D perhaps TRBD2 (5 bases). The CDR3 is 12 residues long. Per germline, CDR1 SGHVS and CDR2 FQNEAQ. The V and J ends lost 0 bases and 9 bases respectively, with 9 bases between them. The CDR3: CASSLAGIGQYF. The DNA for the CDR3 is TGTGCCAGCAGCTTAGCCGGGATCGGGCAGTACTTC.

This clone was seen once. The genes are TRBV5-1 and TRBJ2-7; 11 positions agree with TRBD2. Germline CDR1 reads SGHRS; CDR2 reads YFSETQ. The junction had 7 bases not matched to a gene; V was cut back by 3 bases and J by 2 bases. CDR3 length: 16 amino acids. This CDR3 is CASSSRTSGLTYEQYF. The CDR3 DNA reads TGCGCCAGCAGCTCCCGGACTAGCGGGTTGACCTACGAGCAGTACTTC.

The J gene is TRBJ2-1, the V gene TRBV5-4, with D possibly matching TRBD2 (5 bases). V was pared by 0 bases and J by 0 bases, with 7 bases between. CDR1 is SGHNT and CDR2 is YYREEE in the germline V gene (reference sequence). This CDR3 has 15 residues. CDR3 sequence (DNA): TGTGCCAGCAGCTTGGGGGAGTTCTCCTACAATGAGCAGTTCTTC. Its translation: CASSLGEFSYNEQFF. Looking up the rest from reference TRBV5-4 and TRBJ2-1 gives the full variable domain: ETGVTQSPTHLIKTRGQQVTLRCSSQSGHNTVSWYQQALGQGPQFIFQYYREEENGRGNFPPRFSGLQFPNYSSELNVNALELDDSALYLCASSLGEFSYNEQFFGPGTRLTVL.

The CDR3: CASSENPGTASTDTQYF. The CDR3, as DNA: TGTGCCAGCAGTGAAAACCCCGGGACAGCTAGCACAGATACGCAGTATTTT. This rearrangement joins TRBV2 to TRBJ2-3, with 7 nucleotides matching TRBD1. Germline CDR1 is SNHLY and CDR2 is FYNNEI. This CDR3 is built from 17 residues. Trimming removed 2 bases from V and 0 bases from J; junction bases left unmatched: 8.

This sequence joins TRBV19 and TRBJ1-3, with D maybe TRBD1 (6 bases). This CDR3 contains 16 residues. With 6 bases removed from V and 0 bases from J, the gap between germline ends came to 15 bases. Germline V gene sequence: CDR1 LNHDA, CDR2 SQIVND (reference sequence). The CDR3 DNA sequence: TGTGCCAGTAGCCCTGACAGGCCGTACTCTGGAAACACCATATATTTT. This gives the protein CASSPDRPYSGNTIYF. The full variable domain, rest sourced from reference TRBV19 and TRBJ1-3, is DGGITQSPKYLFRKEGQNVTLSCEQNLNHDAMYWYRQDPGQGLRLIYYSQIVNDFQKGDIAEGYSVSREKKESFPLTVTSAQKNPTAFYLCASSPDRPYSGNTIYFGEGSWLTVV.

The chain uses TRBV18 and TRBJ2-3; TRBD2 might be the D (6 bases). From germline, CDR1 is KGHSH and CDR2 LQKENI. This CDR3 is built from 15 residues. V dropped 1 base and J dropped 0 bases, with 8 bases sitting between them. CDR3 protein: CASSPLADSTDTQYF. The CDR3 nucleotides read TGTGCCAGCTCACCACTAGCGGATAGCACAGATACGCAGTATTTT. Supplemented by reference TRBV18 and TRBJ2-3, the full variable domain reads NAGVMQNPRHLVRRRGQEARLRCSPMKGHSHVYWYRQLPEEGLKFMVYLQKENIIDESGMPKERFSAEFPKEGPSILRIQQVVRGDSAAYFCASSPLADSTDTQYFGPGTRLTVL.

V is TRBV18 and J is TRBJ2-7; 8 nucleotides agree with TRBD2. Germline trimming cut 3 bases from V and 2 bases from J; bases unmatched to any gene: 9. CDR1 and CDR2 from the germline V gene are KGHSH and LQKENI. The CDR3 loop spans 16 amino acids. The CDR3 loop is CASSPQITSGAYEQYF. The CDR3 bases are TGTGCCAGCTCACCCCAAATAACTAGCGGAGCCTACGAGCAGTACTTC.

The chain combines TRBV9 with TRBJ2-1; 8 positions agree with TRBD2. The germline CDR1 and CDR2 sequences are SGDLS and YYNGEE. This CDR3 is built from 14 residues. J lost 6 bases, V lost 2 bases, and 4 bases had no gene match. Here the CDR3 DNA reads TGTGCCAGCAGCGTCAGACTAGCGACCAATGAGCAGTTCTTC. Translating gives CASSVRLATNEQFF.

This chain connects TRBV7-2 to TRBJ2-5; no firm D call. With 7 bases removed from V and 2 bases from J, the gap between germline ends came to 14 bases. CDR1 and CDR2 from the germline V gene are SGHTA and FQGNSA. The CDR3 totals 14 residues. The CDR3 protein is CASTQRAVQETQYF. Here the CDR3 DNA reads TGTGCCAGCACCCAAAGGGCGGTACAAGAGACCCAGTACTTC.

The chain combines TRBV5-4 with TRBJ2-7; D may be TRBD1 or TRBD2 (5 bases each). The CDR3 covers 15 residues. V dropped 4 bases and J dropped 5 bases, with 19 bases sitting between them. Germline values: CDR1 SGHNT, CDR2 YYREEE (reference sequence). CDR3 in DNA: TGTGCCAGCAGCCCTGAAGGGACCTCAAACAACGAGCAGTACTTC. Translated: CASSPEGTSNNEQYF.

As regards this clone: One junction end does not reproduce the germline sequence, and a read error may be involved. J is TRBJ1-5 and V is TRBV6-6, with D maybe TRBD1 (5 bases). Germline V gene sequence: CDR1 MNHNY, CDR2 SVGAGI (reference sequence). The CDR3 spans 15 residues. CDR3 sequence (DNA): TGTGCCAGCAGAAAGGGGTTAGGAAGCAATCAGCCCCGGCATTTT. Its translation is CASRKGLGSNQPRHF.

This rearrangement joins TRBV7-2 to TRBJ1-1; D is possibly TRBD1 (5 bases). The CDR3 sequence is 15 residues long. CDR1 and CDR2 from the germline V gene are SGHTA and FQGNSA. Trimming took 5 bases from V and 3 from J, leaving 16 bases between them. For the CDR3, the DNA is TGTGCCAGCAGCCCGGGGCCCTGGGCGGACACTGAAGCTTTCTTT. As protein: CASSPGPWADTEAFF. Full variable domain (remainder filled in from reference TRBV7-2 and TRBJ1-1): GAGVSQSPSNKVTEKGKDVELRCDPISGHTALYWYRQSLGQGLEFLIYFQGNSAPDKSGLPSDRFSAERTGGSVSTLTIQRTQQEDSAVYLCASSPGPWADTEAFFGQGTRLTVV.

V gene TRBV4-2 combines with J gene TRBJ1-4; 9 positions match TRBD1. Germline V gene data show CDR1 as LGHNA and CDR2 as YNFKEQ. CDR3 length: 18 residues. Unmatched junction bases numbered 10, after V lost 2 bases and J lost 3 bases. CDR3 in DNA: TGTGCCAGCAGCCAACTCGCCGGACAGGGGAGCCCTAATGAAAAACTGTTTTTT. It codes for CASSQLAGQGSPNEKLFF.